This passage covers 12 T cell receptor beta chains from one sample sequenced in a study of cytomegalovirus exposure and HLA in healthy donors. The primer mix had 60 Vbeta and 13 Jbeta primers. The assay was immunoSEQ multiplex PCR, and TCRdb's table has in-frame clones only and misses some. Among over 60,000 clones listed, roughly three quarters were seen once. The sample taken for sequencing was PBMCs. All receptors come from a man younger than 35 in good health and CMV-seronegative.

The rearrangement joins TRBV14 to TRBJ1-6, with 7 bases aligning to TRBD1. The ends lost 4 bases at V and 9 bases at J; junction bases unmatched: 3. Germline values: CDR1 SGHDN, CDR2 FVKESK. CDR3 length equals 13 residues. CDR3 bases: TGTGCCAGCAGCCGGGACAGCTCTTCACCCCTCCACTTT. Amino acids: CASSRDSSSPLHF.

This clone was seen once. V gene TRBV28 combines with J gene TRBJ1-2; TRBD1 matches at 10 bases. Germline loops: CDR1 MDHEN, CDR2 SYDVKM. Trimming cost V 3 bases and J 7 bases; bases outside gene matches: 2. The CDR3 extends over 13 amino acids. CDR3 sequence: CASSFGTGVGYTF. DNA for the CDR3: TGTGCCAGCAGTTTCGGGACAGGGGTTGGCTACACCTTC.

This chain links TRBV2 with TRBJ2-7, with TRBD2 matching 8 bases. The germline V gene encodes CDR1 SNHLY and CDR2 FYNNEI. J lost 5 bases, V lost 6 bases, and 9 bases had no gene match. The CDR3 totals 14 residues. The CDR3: CASRVLRGVDEQYF. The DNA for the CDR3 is TGTGCCAGCAGGGTCTTGCGGGGGGTCGACGAGCAGTACTTC.

CDR3 DNA sequence: TGTGCCACCAGCAGAGGCGGTCAGGGTACGCAGTATTTT. The encoded protein is CATSRGGQGTQYF. The gene calls are TRBV15 and TRBJ2-3; TRBD1 might be the D (5 bases). The germline V gene has CDR1 LNHNV and CDR2 YYDKDF (reference sequence). The germline V and J ends were trimmed by 1 base and 8 bases, with 10 bases remaining between them. There are 13 residues in the CDR3.

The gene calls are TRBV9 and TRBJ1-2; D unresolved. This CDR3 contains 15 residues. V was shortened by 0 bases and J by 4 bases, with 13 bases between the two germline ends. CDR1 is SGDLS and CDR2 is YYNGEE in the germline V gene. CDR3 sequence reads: CASSVGGGAPYGYTF. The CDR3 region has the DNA TGTGCCAGCAGCGTAGGTGGAGGTGCCCCCTATGGCTACACCTTC.

CDR3 region: CASSFSRRAGANTGELFF. CDR3 sequence (DNA): TGTGCCAGCAGCTTCTCCCGGCGGGCAGGGGCGAACACCGGGGAGCTGTTTTTT. V is TRBV5-4 and J is TRBJ2-2; perhaps TRBD1 as D (6 bases). The CDR3 has 18 residues. Germline V gene lookup returns CDR1 SGHNT and CDR2 YYREEE (reference sequence). Trimming removed 2 bases at V and 0 bases at J, with 17 bases between. The full variable domain, in which reference TRBV5-4 and TRBJ2-2 provide the parts outside the CDR3, is ETGVTQSPTHLIKTRGQQVTLRCSSQSGHNTVSWYQQALGQGPQFIFQYYREEENGRGNFPPRFSGLQFPNYSSELNVNALELDDSALYLCASSFSRRAGANTGELFFGEGSRLTVL.

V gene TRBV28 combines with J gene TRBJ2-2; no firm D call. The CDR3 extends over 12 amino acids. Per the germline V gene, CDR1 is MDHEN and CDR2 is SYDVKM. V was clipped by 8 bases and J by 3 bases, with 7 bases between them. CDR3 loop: CASYSDTGELFF. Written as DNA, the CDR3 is TGTGCCAGCTACTCGGACACCGGGGAGCTGTTTTTT.

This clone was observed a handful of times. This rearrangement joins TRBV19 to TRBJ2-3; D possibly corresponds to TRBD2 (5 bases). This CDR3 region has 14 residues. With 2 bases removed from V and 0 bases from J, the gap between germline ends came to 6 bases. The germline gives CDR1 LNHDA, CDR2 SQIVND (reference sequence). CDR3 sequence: CASSIRGSTDTQYF. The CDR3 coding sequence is TGTGCCAGTAGTATACGAGGGAGCACAGATACGCAGTATTTT.

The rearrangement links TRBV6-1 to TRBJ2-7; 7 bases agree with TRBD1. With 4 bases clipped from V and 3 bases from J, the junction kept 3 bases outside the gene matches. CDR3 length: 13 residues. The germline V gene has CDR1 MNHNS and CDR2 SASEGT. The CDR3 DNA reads TGTGCCAGCAGTGGGACAGGCTACTACGAGCAGTACTTC. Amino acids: CASSGTGYYEQYF.

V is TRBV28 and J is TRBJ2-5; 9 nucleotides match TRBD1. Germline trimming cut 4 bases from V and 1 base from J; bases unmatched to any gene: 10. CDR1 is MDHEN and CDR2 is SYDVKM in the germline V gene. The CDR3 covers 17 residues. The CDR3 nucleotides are TGTGCCAGCAGTTCTCTGCGGACAGGGGTGATCCAAGAGACCCAGTACTTC. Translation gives CASSSLRTGVIQETQYF.

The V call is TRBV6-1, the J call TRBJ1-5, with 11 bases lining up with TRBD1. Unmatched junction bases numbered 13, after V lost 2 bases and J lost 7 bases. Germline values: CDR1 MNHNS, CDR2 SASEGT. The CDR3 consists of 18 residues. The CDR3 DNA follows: TGTGCCAGCAGTGAAATAGGGTTTCGGGACAGGGGGACCCAGCCCCAGCATTTT. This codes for CASSEIGFRDRGTQPQHF.

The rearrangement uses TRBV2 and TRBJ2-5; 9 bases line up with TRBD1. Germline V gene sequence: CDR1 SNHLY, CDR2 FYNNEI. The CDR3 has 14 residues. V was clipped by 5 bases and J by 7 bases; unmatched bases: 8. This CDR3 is CASSSDRGIRTQYF. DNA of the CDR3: TGTGCCAGCAGTTCGGACAGGGGTATACGGACCCAGTACTTC.